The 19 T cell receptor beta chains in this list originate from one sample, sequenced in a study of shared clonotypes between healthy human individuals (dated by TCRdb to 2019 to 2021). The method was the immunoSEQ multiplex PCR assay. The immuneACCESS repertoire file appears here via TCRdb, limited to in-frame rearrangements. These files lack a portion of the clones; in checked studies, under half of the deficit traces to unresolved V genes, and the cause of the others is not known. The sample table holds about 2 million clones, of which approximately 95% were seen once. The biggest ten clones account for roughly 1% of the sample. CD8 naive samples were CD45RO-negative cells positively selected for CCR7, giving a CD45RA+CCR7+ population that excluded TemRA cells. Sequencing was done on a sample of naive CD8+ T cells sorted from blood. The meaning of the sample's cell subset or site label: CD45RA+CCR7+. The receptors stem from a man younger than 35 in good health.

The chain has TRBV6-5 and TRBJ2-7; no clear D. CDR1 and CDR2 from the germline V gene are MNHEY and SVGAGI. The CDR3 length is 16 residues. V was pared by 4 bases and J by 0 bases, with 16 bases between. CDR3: CASSSGLAFVSYEQYF. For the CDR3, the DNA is TGTGCCAGCAGTTCCGGGTTAGCCTTTGTCTCCTACGAGCAGTACTTC.

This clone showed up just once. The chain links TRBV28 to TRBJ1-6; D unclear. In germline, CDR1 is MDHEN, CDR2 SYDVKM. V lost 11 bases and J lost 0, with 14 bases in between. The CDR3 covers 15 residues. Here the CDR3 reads CAVSSLSSYNSPLHF. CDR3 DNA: TGTGCCGTAAGTTCACTGAGCTCCTATAATTCACCCCTCCACTTT.

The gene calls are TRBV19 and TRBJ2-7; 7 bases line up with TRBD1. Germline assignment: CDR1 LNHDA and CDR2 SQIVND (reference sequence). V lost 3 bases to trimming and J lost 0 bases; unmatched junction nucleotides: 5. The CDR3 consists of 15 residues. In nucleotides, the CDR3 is TGTGCCAGTAGTATTTCGACAGGGTCCTCCTACGAGCAGTACTTC. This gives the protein CASSISTGSSYEQYF.

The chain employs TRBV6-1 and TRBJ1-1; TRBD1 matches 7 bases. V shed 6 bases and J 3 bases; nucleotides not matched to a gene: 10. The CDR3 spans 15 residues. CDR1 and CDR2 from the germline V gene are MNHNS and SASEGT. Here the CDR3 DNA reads TGTGCCAGCAGCTACAAACAGGGGATGCACACTGAAGCTTTCTTT. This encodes CASSYKQGMHTEAFF.

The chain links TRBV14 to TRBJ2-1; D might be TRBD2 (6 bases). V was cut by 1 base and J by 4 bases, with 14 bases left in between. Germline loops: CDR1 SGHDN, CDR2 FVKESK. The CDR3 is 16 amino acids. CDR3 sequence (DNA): TGTGCCAGCAGCCAAGTAGTAGCGGCCTTTTACAATGAGCAGTTCTTC. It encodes CASSQVVAAFYNEQFF.

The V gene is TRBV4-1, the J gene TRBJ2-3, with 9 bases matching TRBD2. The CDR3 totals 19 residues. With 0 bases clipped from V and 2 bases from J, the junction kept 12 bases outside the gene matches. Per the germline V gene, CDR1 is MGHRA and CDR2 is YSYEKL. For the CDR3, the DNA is TGCGCCAGCAGCCAAGAGGGGTACAGCGGGGGGCTTCCCACAGATACGCAGTATTTT. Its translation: CASSQEGYSGGLPTDTQYF.

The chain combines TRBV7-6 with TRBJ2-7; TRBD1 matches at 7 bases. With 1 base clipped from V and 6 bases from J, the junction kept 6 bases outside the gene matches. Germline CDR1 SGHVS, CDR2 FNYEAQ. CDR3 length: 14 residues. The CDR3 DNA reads TGTGCCAGCAGCTTAGAACAGGGGATCGTCGAGCAGTACTTC. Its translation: CASSLEQGIVEQYF.

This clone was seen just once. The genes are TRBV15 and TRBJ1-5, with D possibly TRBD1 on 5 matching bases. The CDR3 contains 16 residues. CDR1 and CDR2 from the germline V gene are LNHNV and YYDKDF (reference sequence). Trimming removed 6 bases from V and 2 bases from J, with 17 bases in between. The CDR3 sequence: CATSEWGEGGNQPQHF. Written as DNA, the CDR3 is TGTGCCACCAGTGAATGGGGGGAAGGGGGCAATCAGCCCCAGCATTTT. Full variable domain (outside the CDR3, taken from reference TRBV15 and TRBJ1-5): DAMVIQNPRYQVTQFGKPVTLSCSQTLNHNVMYWYQQKSSQAPKLLFHYYDKDFNNEADTPDNFQSRRPNTSFCFLDIRSPGLGDTAMYLCATSEWGEGGNQPQHFGDGTRLSIL.

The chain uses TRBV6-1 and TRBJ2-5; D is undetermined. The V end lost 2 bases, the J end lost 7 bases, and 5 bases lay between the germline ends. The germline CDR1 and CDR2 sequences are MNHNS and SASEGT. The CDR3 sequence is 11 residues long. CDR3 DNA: TGTGCCAGCAGTGAAATTGGGACCCAGTACTTC. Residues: CASSEIGTQYF.

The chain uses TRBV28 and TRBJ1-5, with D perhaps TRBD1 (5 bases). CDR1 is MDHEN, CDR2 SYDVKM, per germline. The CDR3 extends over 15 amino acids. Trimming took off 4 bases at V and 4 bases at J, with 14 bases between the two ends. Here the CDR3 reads CASSSLGPSNQPQHF. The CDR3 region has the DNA TGTGCCAGCAGTTCCCTGGGGCCCTCTAATCAGCCCCAGCATTTT.

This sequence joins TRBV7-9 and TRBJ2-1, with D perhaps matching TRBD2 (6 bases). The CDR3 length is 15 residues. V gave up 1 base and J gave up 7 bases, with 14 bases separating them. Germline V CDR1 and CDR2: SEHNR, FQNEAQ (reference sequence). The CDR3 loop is CASSLVLAGRNEQFF. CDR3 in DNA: TGTGCCAGCAGCTTAGTACTAGCTGGGAGGAATGAGCAGTTCTTC.

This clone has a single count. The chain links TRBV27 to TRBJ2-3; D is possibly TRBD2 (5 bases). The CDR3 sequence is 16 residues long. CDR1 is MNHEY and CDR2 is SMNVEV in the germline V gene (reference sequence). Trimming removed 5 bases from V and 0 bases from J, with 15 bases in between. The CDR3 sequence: CASSVGRVQSTDTQYF. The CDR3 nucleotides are TGTGCCAGCAGTGTAGGGAGAGTTCAGAGCACAGATACGCAGTATTTT.

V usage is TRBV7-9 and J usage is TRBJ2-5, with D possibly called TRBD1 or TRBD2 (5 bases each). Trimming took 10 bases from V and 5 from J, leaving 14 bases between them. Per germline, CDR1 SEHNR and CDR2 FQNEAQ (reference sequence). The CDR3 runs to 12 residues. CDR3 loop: CANEGTGETQYF. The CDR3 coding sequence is TGTGCCAACGAGGGGACCGGGGAGACCCAGTACTTC.

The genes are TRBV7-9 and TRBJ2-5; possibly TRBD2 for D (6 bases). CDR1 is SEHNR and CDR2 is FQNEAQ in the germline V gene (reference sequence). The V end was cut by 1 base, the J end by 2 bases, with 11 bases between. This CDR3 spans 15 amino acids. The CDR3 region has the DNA TGTGCCAGCAGCTTAGTCTCACTAGCACAAGAGACCCAGTACTTC. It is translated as CASSLVSLAQETQYF.

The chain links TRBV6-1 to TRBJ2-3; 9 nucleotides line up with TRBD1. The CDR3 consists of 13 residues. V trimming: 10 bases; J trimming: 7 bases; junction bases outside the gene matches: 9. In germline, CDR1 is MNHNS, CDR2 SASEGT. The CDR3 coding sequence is TGTGCCACCACGGGACAGGGTTGGAATACGCAGTATTTT. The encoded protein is CATTGQGWNTQYF.

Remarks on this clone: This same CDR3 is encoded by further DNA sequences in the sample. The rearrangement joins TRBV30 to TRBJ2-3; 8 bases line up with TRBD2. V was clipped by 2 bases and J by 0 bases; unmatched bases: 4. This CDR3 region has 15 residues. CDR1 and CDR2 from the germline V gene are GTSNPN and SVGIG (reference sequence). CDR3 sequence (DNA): TGTGCCTGGAGTCGGGGGGGAGCTAGCACAGATACGCAGTATTTT. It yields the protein CAWSRGGASTDTQYF.

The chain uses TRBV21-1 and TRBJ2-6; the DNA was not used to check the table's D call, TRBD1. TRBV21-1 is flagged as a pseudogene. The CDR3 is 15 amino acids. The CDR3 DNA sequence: TGTGCCAGCAGCAAACAGGGCTATGGGGCCAACGTCCTGACTTTC. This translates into CASSKQGYGANVLTF.

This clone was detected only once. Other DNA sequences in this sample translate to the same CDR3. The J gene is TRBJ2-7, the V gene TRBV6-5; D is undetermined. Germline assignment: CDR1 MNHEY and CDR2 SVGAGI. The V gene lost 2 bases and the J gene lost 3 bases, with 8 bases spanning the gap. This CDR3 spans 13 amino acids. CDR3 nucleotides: TGTGCCAGCAGTTACAGGATCGGCTACGAGCAGTACTTC. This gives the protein CASSYRIGYEQYF.

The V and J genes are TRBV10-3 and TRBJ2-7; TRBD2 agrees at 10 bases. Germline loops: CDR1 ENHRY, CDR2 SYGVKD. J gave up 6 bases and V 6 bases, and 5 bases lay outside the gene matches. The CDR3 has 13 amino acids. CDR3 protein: CAIRLAGDLEQYF. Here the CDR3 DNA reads TGTGCCATCAGGCTAGCGGGAGATCTCGAGCAGTACTTC.